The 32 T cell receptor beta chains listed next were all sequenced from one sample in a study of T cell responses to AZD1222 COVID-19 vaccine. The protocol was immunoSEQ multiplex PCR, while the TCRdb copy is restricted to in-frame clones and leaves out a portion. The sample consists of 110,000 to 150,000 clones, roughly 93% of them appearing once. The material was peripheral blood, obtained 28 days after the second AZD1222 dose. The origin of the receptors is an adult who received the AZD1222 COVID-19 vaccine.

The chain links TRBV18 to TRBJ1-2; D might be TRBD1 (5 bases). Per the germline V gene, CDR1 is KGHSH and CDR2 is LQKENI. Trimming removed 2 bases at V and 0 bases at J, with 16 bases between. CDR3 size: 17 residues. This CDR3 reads CASSPRERGPANYGYTF. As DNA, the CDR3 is TGTGCCAGCTCACCAAGAGAAAGGGGACCTGCTAACTATGGCTACACCTTC. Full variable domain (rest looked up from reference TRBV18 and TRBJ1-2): NAGVMQNPRHLVRRRGQEARLRCSPMKGHSHVYWYRQLPEEGLKFMVYLQKENIIDESGMPKERFSAEFPKEGPSILRIQQVVRGDSAAYFCASSPRERGPANYGYTFGSGTRLTVV.

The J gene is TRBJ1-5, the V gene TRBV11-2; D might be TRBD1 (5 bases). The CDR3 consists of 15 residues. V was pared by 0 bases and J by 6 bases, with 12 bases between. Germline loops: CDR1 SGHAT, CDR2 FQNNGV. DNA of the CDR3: TGTGCCAGCAGCTTAGATCAGGGCACAGGTCAGCCCCAGCATTTT. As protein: CASSLDQGTGQPQHF. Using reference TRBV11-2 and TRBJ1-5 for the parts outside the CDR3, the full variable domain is EAGVAQSPRYKIIEKRQSVAFWCNPISGHATLYWYQQILGQGPKLLIQFQNNGVVDDSQLPKDRFSAERLKGVDSTLKIQPAKLEDSAVYLCASSLDQGTGQPQHFGDGTRLSIL.

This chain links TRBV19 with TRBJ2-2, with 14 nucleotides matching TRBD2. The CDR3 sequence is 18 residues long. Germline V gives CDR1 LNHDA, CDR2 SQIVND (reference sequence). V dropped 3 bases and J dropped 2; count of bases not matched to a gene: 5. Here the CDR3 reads CASSMMGLAGANTGELFF. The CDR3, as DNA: TGTGCCAGTAGTATGATGGGACTAGCGGGAGCTAACACCGGGGAGCTGTTTTTT.

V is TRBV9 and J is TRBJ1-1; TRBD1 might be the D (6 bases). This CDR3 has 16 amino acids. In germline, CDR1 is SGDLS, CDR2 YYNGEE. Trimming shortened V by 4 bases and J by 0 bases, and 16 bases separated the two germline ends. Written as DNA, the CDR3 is TGTGCCAGCAGCCCGCGGACAGCAAACATGAACACTGAAGCTTTCTTT. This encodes CASSPRTANMNTEAFF.

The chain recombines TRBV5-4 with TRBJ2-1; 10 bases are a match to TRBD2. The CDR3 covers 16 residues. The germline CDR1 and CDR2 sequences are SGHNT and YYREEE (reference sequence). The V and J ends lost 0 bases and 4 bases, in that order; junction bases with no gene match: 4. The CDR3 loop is CASSLGLAGAYNEQFF. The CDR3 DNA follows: TGTGCCAGCAGCTTGGGCCTAGCGGGAGCTTACAATGAGCAGTTCTTC.

CDR3 loop: CATSSPREGGVGAFF. CDR3 nucleotide sequence: TGTGCCACCAGCAGCCCTAGGGAAGGGGGGGTTGGAGCTTTCTTT. The chain recombines TRBV15 with TRBJ1-1; possible D gene TRBD1, 6 bases. Trimming removed 3 bases from V and 10 bases from J, with 21 bases in between. Germline assignment: CDR1 LNHNV and CDR2 YYDKDF (reference sequence). There are 15 residues in the CDR3.

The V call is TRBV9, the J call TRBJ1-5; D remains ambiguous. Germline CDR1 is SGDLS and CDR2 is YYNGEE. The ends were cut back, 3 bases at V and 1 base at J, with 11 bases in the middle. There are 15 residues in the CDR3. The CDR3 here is CASSERGFSNQPQHF. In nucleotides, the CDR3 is TGTGCCAGCAGCGAGAGAGGGTTCAGCAATCAGCCCCAGCATTTT.

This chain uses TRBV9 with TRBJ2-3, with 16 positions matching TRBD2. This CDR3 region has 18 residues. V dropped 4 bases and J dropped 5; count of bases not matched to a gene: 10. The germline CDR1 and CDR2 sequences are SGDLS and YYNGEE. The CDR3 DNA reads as TGTGCCAGCAGCTCACCAGGGACTAGCGGGGGGGACGGAGATACGCAGTATTTT. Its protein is CASSSPGTSGGDGDTQYF.

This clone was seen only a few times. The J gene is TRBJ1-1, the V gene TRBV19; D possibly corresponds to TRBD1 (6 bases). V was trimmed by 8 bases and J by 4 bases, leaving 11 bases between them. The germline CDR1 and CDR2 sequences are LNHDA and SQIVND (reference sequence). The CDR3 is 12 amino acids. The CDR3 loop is CASRTAVTEAFF. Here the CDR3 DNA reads TGTGCCAGTCGGACAGCCGTCACTGAAGCTTTCTTT.

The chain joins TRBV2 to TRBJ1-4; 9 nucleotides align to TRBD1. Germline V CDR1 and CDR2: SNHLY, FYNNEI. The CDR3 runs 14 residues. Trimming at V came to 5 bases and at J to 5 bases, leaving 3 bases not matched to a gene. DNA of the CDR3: TGTGCCAGCAGTTCCGGGACAGGGAATGAAAAACTGTTTTTT. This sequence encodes CASSSGTGNEKLFF.

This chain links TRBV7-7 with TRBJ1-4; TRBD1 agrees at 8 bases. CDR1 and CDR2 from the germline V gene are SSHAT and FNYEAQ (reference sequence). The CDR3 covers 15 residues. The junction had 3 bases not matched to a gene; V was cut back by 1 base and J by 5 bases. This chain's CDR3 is CASSLERDRNEKLFF. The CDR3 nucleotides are TGTGCCAGCAGCTTAGAAAGGGACAGGAATGAAAAACTGTTTTTT.

DNA for the CDR3: TGTGCCAGCAGCTTAGATCTGGCAGGGATGAACACTGAAGCTTTCTTT. This gives the protein CASSLDLAGMNTEAFF. V usage is TRBV11-2 and J usage is TRBJ1-1; the D gene is possibly TRBD1 (5 bases). The germline V gene has CDR1 SGHAT and CDR2 FQNNGV. CDR3 size: 16 residues. Trimming pared 0 bases from V and 0 bases from J, leaving 11 bases between.

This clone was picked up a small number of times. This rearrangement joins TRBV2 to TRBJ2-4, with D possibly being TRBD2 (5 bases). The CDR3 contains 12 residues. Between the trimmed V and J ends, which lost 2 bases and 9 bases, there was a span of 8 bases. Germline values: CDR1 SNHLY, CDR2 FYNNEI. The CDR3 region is CASSERRGIQYF. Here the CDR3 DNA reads TGTGCCAGCAGTGAAAGACGGGGCATTCAGTACTTC.

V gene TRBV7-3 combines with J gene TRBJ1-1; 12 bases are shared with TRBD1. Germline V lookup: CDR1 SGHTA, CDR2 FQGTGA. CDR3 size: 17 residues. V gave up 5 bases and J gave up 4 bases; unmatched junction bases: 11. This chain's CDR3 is CASSLGTGGAGVTEAFF. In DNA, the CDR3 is TGTGCCAGCAGCCTGGGGACAGGGGGCGCTGGGGTCACTGAAGCTTTCTTT.

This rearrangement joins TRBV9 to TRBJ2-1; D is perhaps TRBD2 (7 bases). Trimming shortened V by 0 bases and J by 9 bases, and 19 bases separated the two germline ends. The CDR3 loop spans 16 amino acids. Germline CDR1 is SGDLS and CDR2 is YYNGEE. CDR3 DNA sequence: TGTGCCAGCAGCGTAGATGGGTCGGGGGGCCACCGTGAGCAGTTCTTC. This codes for CASSVDGSGGHREQFF.

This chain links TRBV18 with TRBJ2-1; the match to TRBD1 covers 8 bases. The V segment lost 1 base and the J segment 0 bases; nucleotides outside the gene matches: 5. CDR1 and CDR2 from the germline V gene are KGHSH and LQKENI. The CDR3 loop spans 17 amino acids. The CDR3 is CASSPRQGASSYNEQFF. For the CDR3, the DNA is TGTGCCAGCTCACCACGTCAGGGGGCGAGCTCCTACAATGAGCAGTTCTTC.

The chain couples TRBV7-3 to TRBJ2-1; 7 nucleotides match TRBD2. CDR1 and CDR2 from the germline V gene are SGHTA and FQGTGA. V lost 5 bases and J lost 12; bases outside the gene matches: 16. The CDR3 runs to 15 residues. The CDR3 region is CASSPSGGSGFGQFF. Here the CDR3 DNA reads TGTGCCAGCAGCCCATCGGGCGGGAGTGGGTTCGGGCAGTTCTTC.

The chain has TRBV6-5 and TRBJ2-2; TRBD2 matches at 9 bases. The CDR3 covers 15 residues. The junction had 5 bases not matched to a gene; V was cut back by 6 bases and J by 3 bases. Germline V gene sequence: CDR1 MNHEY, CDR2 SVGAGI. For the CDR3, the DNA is TGTGCCAGCAGGTCCGGGACTAGCCACACCGGGGAGCTGTTTTTT. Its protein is CASRSGTSHTGELFF.

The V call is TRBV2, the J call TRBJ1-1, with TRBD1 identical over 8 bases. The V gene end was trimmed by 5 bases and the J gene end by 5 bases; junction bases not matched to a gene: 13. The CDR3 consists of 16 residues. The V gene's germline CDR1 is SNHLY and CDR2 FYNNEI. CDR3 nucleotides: TGTGCCAGCAGTCAGGACAGGGTCGGGAGGGGAACTGAAGCTTTCTTT. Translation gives CASSQDRVGRGTEAFF.

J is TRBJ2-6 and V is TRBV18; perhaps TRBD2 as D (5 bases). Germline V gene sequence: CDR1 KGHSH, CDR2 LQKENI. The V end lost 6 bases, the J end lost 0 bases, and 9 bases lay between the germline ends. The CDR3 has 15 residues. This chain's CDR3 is CASSSGSSGANVLTF. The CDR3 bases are TGTGCCAGCTCTTCGGGAAGCTCTGGGGCCAACGTCCTGACTTTC.

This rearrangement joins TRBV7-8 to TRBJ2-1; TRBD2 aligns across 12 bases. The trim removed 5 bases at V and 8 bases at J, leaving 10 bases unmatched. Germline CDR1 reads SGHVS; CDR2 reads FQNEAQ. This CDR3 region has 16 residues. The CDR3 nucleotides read TGTGCCAGCAGCAAGCTAGCGGGGGGGCTTATCGATGAGCAGTTCTTC. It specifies CASSKLAGGLIDEQFF.

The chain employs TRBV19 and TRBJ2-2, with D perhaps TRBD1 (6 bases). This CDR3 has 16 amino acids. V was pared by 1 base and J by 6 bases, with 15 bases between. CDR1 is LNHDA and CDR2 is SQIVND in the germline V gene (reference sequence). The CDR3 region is CASSIGPGVESGELFF. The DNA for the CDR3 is TGTGCCAGTAGTATAGGGCCAGGGGTAGAATCCGGGGAGCTGTTTTTT.

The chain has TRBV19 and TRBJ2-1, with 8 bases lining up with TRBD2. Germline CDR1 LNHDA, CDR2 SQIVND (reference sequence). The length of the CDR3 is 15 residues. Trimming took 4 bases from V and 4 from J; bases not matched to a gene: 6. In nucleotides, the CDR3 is TGTGCCAGTAGTAACGTAGCGGGGCTGTACAATGAGCAGTTCTTC. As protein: CASSNVAGLYNEQFF.

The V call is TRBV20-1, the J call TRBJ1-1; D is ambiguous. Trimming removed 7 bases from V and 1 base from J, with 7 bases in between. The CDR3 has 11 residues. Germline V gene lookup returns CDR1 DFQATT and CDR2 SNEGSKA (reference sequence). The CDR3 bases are TGCAGTGGGAGGGAGAACACTGAAGCTTTCTTT. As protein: CSGRENTEAFF.

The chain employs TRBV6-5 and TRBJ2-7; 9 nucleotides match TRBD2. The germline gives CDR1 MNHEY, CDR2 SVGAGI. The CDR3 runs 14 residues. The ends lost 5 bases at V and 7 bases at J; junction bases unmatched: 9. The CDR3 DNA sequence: TGTGCCAGCAGTCGGACTAGCGACCTGGGGGAGCAGTACTTC. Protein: CASSRTSDLGEQYF.

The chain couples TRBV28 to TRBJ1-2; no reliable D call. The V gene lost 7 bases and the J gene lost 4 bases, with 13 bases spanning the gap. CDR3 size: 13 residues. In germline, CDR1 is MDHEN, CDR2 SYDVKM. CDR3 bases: TGTGCCAGCACTCCCCCCGGGATCTATGGCTACACCTTC. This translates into CASTPPGIYGYTF.

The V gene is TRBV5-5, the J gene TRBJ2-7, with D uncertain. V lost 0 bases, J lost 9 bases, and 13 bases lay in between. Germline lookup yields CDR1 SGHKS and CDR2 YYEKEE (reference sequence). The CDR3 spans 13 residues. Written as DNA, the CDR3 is TGTGCCAGCAGCTTGGGCGAATACTCGTTGCAGTACTTC. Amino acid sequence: CASSLGEYSLQYF.

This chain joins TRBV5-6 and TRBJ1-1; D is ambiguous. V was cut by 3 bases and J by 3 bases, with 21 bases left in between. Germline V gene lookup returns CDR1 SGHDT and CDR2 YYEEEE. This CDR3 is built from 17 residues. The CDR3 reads CASSSFRLALIYTEAFF. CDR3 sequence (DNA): TGTGCCAGCAGCTCCTTCAGATTGGCTTTAATTTACACTGAAGCTTTCTTT.

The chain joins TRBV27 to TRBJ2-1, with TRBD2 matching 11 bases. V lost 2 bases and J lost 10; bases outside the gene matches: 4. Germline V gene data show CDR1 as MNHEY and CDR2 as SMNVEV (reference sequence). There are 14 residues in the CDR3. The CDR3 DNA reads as TGTGCCAGCAGTTTAACCGGGACTAGCGGAGAGCAGTTCTTC. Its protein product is CASSLTGTSGEQFF.

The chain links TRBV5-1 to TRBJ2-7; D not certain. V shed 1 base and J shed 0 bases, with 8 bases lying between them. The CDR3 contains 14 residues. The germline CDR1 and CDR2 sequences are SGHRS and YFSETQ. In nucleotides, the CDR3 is TGCGCCAGCAGCTTGTGGCAGAGCTCCTACGAGCAGTACTTC. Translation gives CASSLWQSSYEQYF. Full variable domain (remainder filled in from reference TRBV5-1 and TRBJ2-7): KAGVTQTPRYLIKTRGQQVTLSCSPISGHRSVSWYQQTPGQGLQFLFEYFSETQRNKGNFPGRFSGRQFSNSRSEMNVSTLELGDSALYLCASSLWQSSYEQYFGPGTRLTVT.

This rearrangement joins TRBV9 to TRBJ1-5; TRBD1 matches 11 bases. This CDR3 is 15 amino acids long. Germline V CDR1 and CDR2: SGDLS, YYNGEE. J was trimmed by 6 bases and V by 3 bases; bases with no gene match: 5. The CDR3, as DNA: TGTGCCAGCAGCGCTGGACAGGGGGCAAGTCAGCCCCAGCATTTT. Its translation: CASSAGQGASQPQHF. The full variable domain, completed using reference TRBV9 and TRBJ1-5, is DSGVTQTPKHLITATGQRVTLRCSPRSGDLSVYWYQQSLDQGLQFLIQYYNGEERAKGNILERFSAQQFPDLHSELNLSSLELGDSALYFCASSAGQGASQPQHFGDGTRLSIL.

CDR3 DNA sequence: TGTGCCAGCAGTGACTCGACTAGCGGGGGTCAGTTCTTC. Encoded protein: CASSDSTSGGQFF. The rearrangement uses TRBV6-4 and TRBJ2-1, with 12 bases matching TRBD2. V gave up 0 bases and J gave up 13 bases; unmatched junction bases: 1. CDR3 length equals 13 residues. Germline-derived CDR1 and CDR2 are MRHNA and SNTAGT.